Below, 12 T cell receptor beta chains from the same sample are listed, as sequenced in a study of CD8+ T cells in alopecia areata. Treatment defined: oral pan-JAK inhibitor, 5-10 mg twice daily. Extracted RNA was reverse transcribed, and the resulting cDNA served as sequencing template. The table came from immunoSEQ multiplex PCR; TCRdb's copy has only in-frame clones and leaves some out. In the table there are approximately 180,000 clones, approximately 53% of which are singletons. Sequenced here: CD8+ T cells sorted from blood, sampled at week 24, from a patient treated with tofacitinib. These receptors all stem from a human donor with alopecia areata.

This chain links TRBV13 with TRBJ2-5, with 7 bases identical to TRBD1. The CDR3 contains 15 residues. Germline V gene data show CDR1 as PRHDT and CDR2 as FYEKMQ (reference sequence). The ends lost 5 bases at V and 2 bases at J; junction bases unmatched: 8. The CDR3, as DNA: TGTGCCAGCAGCACCCGGGACAGCTCGCAAGAGACCCAGTACTTC. This codes for CASSTRDSSQETQYF.

V and J are TRBV2 and TRBJ2-3, with D uncertain. Trimming took 7 bases from V and 2 from J, leaving 13 bases between them. CDR3 size: 14 residues. The germline gives CDR1 SNHLY, CDR2 FYNNEI. CDR3 sequence (DNA): TGTGCCAGCACCGGAAGATACTCCACAGATACGCAGTATTTT. Its protein is CASTGRYSTDTQYF.

J is TRBJ1-1 and V is TRBV5-4; D call uncertain. The CDR3 is 14 residues long. The germline V and J ends were trimmed by 4 bases and 1 base, with 11 bases remaining between them. Germline loops: CDR1 SGHNT, CDR2 YYREEE (reference sequence). CDR3 protein: CASSIQSSNTEAFF. The CDR3 coding sequence is TGTGCCAGCAGCATACAGAGCTCGAACACTGAAGCTTTCTTT.

The V gene is TRBV29-1, the J gene TRBJ2-7; D perhaps matches TRBD1 (5 bases). Trimming took off 0 bases at V and 3 bases at J, with 9 bases between the two ends. CDR1 is SQVTM and CDR2 is ANQGSEA in the germline V gene. The CDR3 is 13 amino acids. CDR3 amino acids: CSVEDEQDYEQYF. The CDR3 DNA follows: TGCAGCGTTGAAGATGAACAGGACTACGAGCAGTACTTC.

Only one count was recorded for this clone. J is TRBJ2-7 and V is TRBV23-1, with 7 bases matching TRBD1. TRBV23-1 is an ORF; its function is uncertain. The CDR3 sequence is 16 residues long. V dropped 0 bases and J dropped 0; count of bases not matched to a gene: 5. The CDR3 bases are TGCGCCAGCAGTCAATCAGTAGACAGGGTCTCCTACGAGCAGTACTTC. Translated, it gives CASSQSVDRVSYEQYF.

The rearrangement joins TRBV4-1 to TRBJ2-1, with D tentatively TRBD1 (5 bases). The CDR3 consists of 13 residues. Per germline, CDR1 MGHRA and CDR2 YSYEKL. The V end was cut by 1 base, the J end by 5 bases, with 6 bases between. CDR3 nucleotides: TGCGCCAGCAGCCAAGTAGGGGACAATGAGCAGTTCTTC. It codes for CASSQVGDNEQFF.

The rearrangement uses TRBV6-5 and TRBJ2-5; D is unclear. Germline CDR1 is MNHEY and CDR2 is SVGAGI. With 0 bases removed from V and 2 bases from J, the gap between germline ends came to 7 bases. The CDR3 extends over 14 amino acids. The CDR3 reads CASSYSGRQETQYF. CDR3 nucleotides: TGTGCCAGCAGTTACTCGGGCAGGCAAGAGACCCAGTACTTC.

This clone was seen a few times. The V and J genes are TRBV25-1 and TRBJ1-2; TRBD1 is a possible D gene (5 bases). Germline assignment: CDR1 MGHDK and CDR2 SYGVNS. There are 16 residues in the CDR3. Trimming shortened V by 3 bases and J by 8 bases, and 22 bases separated the two germline ends. This CDR3 is CASSDAQAGPLGGYTF. The DNA for the CDR3 is TGTGCCAGCAGTGATGCCCAGGCAGGGCCCCTTGGGGGCTACACCTTC.

Written as DNA, the CDR3 is TGTGCCAGCAGTGAAGGACAGGGCTACTCCTACGAGCAGTACTTC. Residues: CASSEGQGYSYEQYF. The chain couples TRBV6-1 to TRBJ2-7, with TRBD1 matching over 7 bases. With V trimmed by 1 base and J by 0 bases, 3 bases remained unmatched. The CDR3 is 15 amino acids. Germline V gene sequence: CDR1 MNHNS, CDR2 SASEGT.

The chain joins TRBV4-3 to TRBJ2-3; D is perhaps TRBD1 or TRBD2 (5 bases each). Trimming removed 0 bases from V and 4 bases from J, with 11 bases in between. This CDR3 is built from 15 residues. From germline, CDR1 is LGHNA and CDR2 YSLEER. CDR3 in amino acids: CASSQEDGAADTQYF. The DNA for the CDR3 is TGCGCCAGCAGCCAAGAGGACGGGGCCGCAGATACGCAGTATTTT.

This clone came up a few times. The genes are TRBV29-1 and TRBJ2-2; 11 nucleotides match TRBD1. V lost 3 bases and J lost 0; bases outside the gene matches: 3. This CDR3 region has 16 residues. Germline assignment: CDR1 SQVTM and CDR2 ANQGSEA. The CDR3 here is CSVDQGQGANTGELFF. The CDR3 nucleotides read TGCAGCGTTGACCAGGGACAGGGGGCGAACACCGGGGAGCTGTTTTTT.

The rearrangement uses TRBV14 and TRBJ2-7, with TRBD2 matching 11 bases. CDR3 length: 16 residues. V dropped 5 bases and J dropped 2; count of bases not matched to a gene: 8. Germline lookup yields CDR1 SGHDN and CDR2 FVKESK. CDR3 sequence (DNA): TGTGCCAGCAGCGACCTAGCGGGGGGCCCTACCTACGAGCAGTACTTC. Translated: CASSDLAGGPTYEQYF.